The 24 T cell receptor beta chains presented below share a single source sample, sequenced in a study of OX40 agonist ivuxolimab in advanced cancers. Assay used: immunoSEQ multiplex PCR; TCRdb lists only in-frame clones, some missing. The profile shows fewer than 70,000 clones, less than 90% of them singletons. Sequenced here: CD4+ or CD8+ T cells sorted from blood, sampled in a trial of the OX40 agonist ivuxolimab. The receptors derive from an adult with an advanced solid tumor such as melanoma, head and neck, liver or kidney cancer.

This chain joins TRBV19 and TRBJ2-5, with D possibly called TRBD1 or TRBD2 (5 bases each). Germline V gene data show CDR1 as LNHDA and CDR2 as SQIVND (reference sequence). The CDR3 totals 14 residues. V was pared by 6 bases and J by 2 bases, with 13 bases between. For the CDR3, the DNA is TGTGCCAGTAGGTCACCGGGACGTCAAGAGACCCAGTACTTC. Its translation: CASRSPGRQETQYF.

The genes are TRBV5-4 and TRBJ2-3; no reliable D call. The CDR3 loop spans 13 amino acids. V shed 5 bases and J shed 1 base, with 8 bases lying between them. CDR1 SGHNT and CDR2 YYREEE come from the germline V gene (reference sequence). This CDR3 is CASRIQGTDTQYF. The CDR3 nucleotides read TGTGCCAGCAGAATTCAGGGCACAGATACGCAGTATTTT. The variable domain in full, completed from reference TRBV5-4 and TRBJ2-3, reads ETGVTQSPTHLIKTRGQQVTLRCSSQSGHNTVSWYQQALGQGPQFIFQYYREEENGRGNFPPRFSGLQFPNYSSELNVNALELDDSALYLCASRIQGTDTQYFGPGTRLTVL.

This clone was seen only once. The V call is TRBV28, the J call TRBJ2-5; D is unresolved. The V and J ends lost 6 bases and 3 bases respectively, with 14 bases between them. The CDR3 consists of 14 residues. In germline, CDR1 is MDHEN, CDR2 SYDVKM. The CDR3 sequence is CASSWAGSKETQYF. The CDR3 region has the DNA TGTGCCAGCAGCTGGGCCGGGTCTAAAGAGACCCAGTACTTC.

This clone was counted between two and nine times. V gene TRBV4-3 combines with J gene TRBJ1-3; no reliable D call. The CDR3 has 16 residues. Trimming shortened V by 0 bases and J by 7 bases, and 16 bases separated the two germline ends. The germline CDR1 and CDR2 sequences are LGHNA and YSLEER. This chain's CDR3 is CASSQDRSSGDNTIYF. DNA of the CDR3: TGCGCCAGCAGCCAAGATAGGAGTTCAGGCGACAACACCATATATTTT.

The chain links TRBV6-4 to TRBJ2-7; 11 nucleotides match TRBD2. Trimming removed 0 bases from V and 0 bases from J; junction bases left unmatched: 7. CDR1 is MRHNA and CDR2 is SNTAGT in the germline V gene. CDR3 length: 18 amino acids. CDR3 DNA: TGTGCCAGCAGTGACTCCGGGACTAGCGGCTACCGCTCCTACGAGCAGTACTTC. Protein: CASSDSGTSGYRSYEQYF.

V gene TRBV18 combines with J gene TRBJ1-5; D perhaps matches TRBD1 (5 bases). Germline CDR1 reads KGHSH; CDR2 reads LQKENI. The CDR3 extends over 15 amino acids. With 6 bases removed from V and 1 base from J, the gap between germline ends came to 13 bases. CDR3 region: CASSPNEGSNQPQHF. CDR3 DNA: TGTGCCAGCTCCCCGAATGAGGGGAGCAATCAGCCCCAGCATTTT.

J is TRBJ2-5 and V is TRBV4-2; D is possibly TRBD1 or TRBD2 (5 bases each). V dropped 3 bases and J dropped 2 bases, with 13 bases sitting between them. Germline CDR1 and CDR2: LGHNA and YNFKEQ. CDR3 size: 15 residues. CDR3 amino acids: CASSQGPMEQETQYF. The CDR3 DNA sequence: TGTGCCAGCAGCCAGGGACCGATGGAACAAGAGACCCAGTACTTC.

The chain links TRBV19 to TRBJ2-2; TRBD2 agrees at 7 bases. CDR1 is LNHDA, CDR2 SQIVND, per germline (reference sequence). The CDR3 sequence is 19 residues long. Trimming at V came to 5 bases and at J to 4 bases, leaving 19 bases not matched to a gene. CDR3 protein: CASSARDGQAGSVTGELFF. Here the CDR3 DNA reads TGTGCCAGTAGTGCCAGGGACGGACAAGCGGGGAGTGTCACCGGGGAGCTGTTTTTT.

The rearrangement links TRBV6-5 to TRBJ1-5; D call uncertain. CDR1 and CDR2 (germline): MNHEY, SVGAGI. This CDR3 is built from 15 residues. With 0 bases removed from V and 5 bases from J, the gap between germline ends came to 11 bases. CDR3 amino acids: CASSYSPAADQPQHF. DNA for the CDR3: TGTGCCAGCAGTTACTCCCCGGCCGCGGATCAGCCCCAGCATTTT.

This clone occurred a few times. This rearrangement joins TRBV5-5 to TRBJ2-7, with 7 nucleotides matching TRBD1. This CDR3 has 14 residues. Trimming at V came to 4 bases and at J to 2 bases, leaving 6 bases not matched to a gene. Germline loops: CDR1 SGHKS, CDR2 YYEKEE (reference sequence). CDR3 region: CASSQTGKAYEQYF. DNA of the CDR3: TGTGCCAGCAGCCAGACAGGGAAGGCCTACGAGCAGTACTTC.

This clone came up once. The chain employs TRBV27 and TRBJ2-1, with 8 bases lining up with TRBD1. The CDR3 contains 14 residues. Per the germline V gene, CDR1 is MNHEY and CDR2 is SMNVEV (reference sequence). The V and J ends lost 6 bases and 4 bases, in that order; junction bases with no gene match: 5. The CDR3 DNA follows: TGTGCCAGCAGCCGGGACAGGTCGTACAATGAGCAGTTCTTC. The encoded protein is CASSRDRSYNEQFF.

This clone was detected a few times. Other DNA sequences from this sample encode an identical CDR3 as well. The rearrangement joins TRBV10-2 to TRBJ2-1, with 12 bases fitting TRBD2. Unmatched junction bases numbered 4, after V lost 7 bases and J lost 6 bases. This CDR3 is built from 14 residues. Germline-derived CDR1 and CDR2 are WSHSY and SAAADI. CDR3 residues: CASTSGGAGNEQFF. The CDR3 DNA reads as TGCGCCAGCACTAGCGGGGGGGCTGGCAATGAGCAGTTCTTC.

The genes are TRBV5-4 and TRBJ2-2; the match to TRBD2 covers 8 bases. After removal of 2 bases from V and 7 bases from J, the junction contained 10 bases not matched to a gene. CDR3 length: 16 amino acids. Germline V lookup: CDR1 SGHNT, CDR2 YYREEE (reference sequence). As DNA, the CDR3 is TGTGCCAGCAGCTTAGGCGGGGGGCCTTCCGGCGGGGAGCTGTTTTTT. Translating it yields CASSLGGGPSGGELFF.

The V call is TRBV21-1, the J call TRBJ2-7. TRBV21-1 is annotated as a pseudogene. This CDR3 is 14 amino acids long. The CDR3 region has the DNA TGTGCCAGCAGCCCTCCACCGCTCTCCTACGAGCAGTACTTC. It specifies CASSPPPLSYEQYF.

V usage is TRBV19 and J usage is TRBJ2-1; D unclear. This CDR3 is built from 13 residues. The germline V gene has CDR1 LNHDA and CDR2 SQIVND (reference sequence). Trimming pared 1 base from V and 12 bases from J, leaving 13 bases between. The CDR3 reads CASSIAADLWQFF. In nucleotides, the CDR3 is TGTGCCAGTAGTATAGCCGCCGACCTATGGCAGTTCTTC.

This chain uses TRBV6-1 with TRBJ2-7; D unclear. Between the trimmed V and J ends, which lost 10 bases and 0 bases, there was a span of 16 bases. The germline V gene encodes CDR1 MNHNS and CDR2 SASEGT. The CDR3 length is 14 residues. The chain's CDR3 is CAIGPTVGSYEQYF. CDR3 DNA sequence: TGTGCCATAGGGCCGACTGTTGGCTCCTACGAGCAGTACTTC.

This clone was seen a single time. This chain connects TRBV5-4 to TRBJ2-5, with D perhaps matching TRBD1 (5 bases). Germline CDR1 SGHNT, CDR2 YYREEE (reference sequence). The CDR3 sequence is 14 residues long. Trimming stripped 4 bases from V and 0 bases from J, with 10 bases between. CDR3 residues: CASSQVGHQETQYF. The CDR3 nucleotides are TGTGCCAGCAGCCAGGTGGGGCACCAAGAGACCCAGTACTTC.

The rearrangement links TRBV5-1 to TRBJ2-5; TRBD1 might be the D (5 bases). Per germline, CDR1 SGHRS and CDR2 YFSETQ. V was clipped by 8 bases and J by 5 bases, with 22 bases between them. This CDR3 is built from 15 residues. CDR3: CASKGALSGEETQYF. The DNA for the CDR3 is TGCGCCAGTAAAGGGGCCCTAAGTGGTGAGGAGACCCAGTACTTC.

This clone was detected once. The V and J genes are TRBV5-1 and TRBJ2-5, with 9 bases aligning to TRBD1. CDR3 length: 15 residues. CDR1 and CDR2 from the germline V gene are SGHRS and YFSETQ. J was trimmed by 5 bases and V by 0 bases; bases with no gene match: 5. This CDR3 reads CASSLGTGDKETQYF. The CDR3 DNA reads as TGCGCCAGCAGCTTGGGGACAGGGGATAAGGAGACCCAGTACTTC.

This chain joins TRBV5-1 and TRBJ1-1; D perhaps matches TRBD1 (6 bases). V shed 4 bases and J shed 0 bases, with 10 bases lying between them. Germline-derived CDR1 and CDR2 are SGHRS and YFSETQ. The CDR3 has 14 amino acids. CDR3 amino acids: CASSPHRVNTEAFF. The CDR3 DNA sequence: TGCGCCAGCAGCCCCCACAGGGTGAACACTGAAGCTTTCTTT.

V and J are TRBV4-2 and TRBJ1-1; D remains ambiguous. CDR3 length equals 14 residues. With 3 bases removed from V and 0 bases from J, the gap between germline ends came to 8 bases. Germline CDR1 LGHNA, CDR2 YNFKEQ. The CDR3: CASSQLTVNTEAFF. In DNA form, the CDR3 reads TGTGCCAGCAGCCAGCTAACGGTGAACACTGAAGCTTTCTTT.

The chain employs TRBV5-1 and TRBJ2-5; tentatively, D is TRBD2 (6 bases). V lost 2 bases and J lost 1, with 9 bases in between. CDR3 length: 14 residues. CDR1 and CDR2 (germline): SGHRS, YFSETQ. The CDR3 bases are TGCGCCAGCAGCTTCCTGGGAGGCCAAGAGACCCAGTACTTC. It yields the protein CASSFLGGQETQYF.

The CDR3: CASSLAGALAGAYEQYF. The CDR3 nucleotides read TGTGCCAGCAGCTTAGCGGGGGCGCTAGCGGGGGCCTACGAGCAGTACTTC. This chain uses TRBV7-2 with TRBJ2-7; 10 bases are a match to TRBD2. Germline CDR1 and CDR2: SGHTA and FQGNSA. Trimming cost V 0 bases and J 2 bases; bases outside gene matches: 7. This CDR3 is built from 17 residues.

The chain recombines TRBV28 with TRBJ2-5; 15 bases align to TRBD2. Germline trimming cut 6 bases from V and 4 bases from J; bases unmatched to any gene: 9. This CDR3 has 17 amino acids. The V gene's germline CDR1 is MDHEN and CDR2 SYDVKM. CDR3 bases: TGTGCCAGCAGAGCCAGGGGACTAGCGGGGGGAGGAGAGACCCAGTACTTC. This sequence encodes CASRARGLAGGGETQYF. Based on the CDR3 plus reference TRBV28 and TRBJ2-5, the full variable domain is DVKVTQSSRYLVKRTGEKVFLECVQDMDHENMFWYRQDPGLGLRLIYFSYDVKMKEKGDIPEGYSVSREKKERFSLILESASTNQTSMYLCASRARGLAGGGETQYFGPGTRLLVL.